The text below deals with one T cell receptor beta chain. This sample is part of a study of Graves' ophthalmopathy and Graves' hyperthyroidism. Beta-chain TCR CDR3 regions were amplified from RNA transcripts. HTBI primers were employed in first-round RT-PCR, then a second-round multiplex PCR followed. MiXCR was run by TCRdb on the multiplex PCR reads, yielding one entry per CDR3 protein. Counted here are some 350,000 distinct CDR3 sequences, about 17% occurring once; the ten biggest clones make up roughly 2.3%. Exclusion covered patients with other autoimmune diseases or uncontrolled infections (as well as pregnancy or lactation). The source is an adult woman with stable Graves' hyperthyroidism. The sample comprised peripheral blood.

This CDR3 is CASSLAIVGYEQYF. The CDR3 DNA follows: TGTGCCAGCAGCTTAGCTATTGTCGGCTACGAGCAGTACTTC. The chain couples TRBV7-2 to TRBJ2-7; no definite D call. CDR1 SGHTA and CDR2 FQGNSA come from the germline V gene. The CDR3 is 14 amino acids. V shed 0 bases and J shed 3 bases, with 9 bases lying between them.